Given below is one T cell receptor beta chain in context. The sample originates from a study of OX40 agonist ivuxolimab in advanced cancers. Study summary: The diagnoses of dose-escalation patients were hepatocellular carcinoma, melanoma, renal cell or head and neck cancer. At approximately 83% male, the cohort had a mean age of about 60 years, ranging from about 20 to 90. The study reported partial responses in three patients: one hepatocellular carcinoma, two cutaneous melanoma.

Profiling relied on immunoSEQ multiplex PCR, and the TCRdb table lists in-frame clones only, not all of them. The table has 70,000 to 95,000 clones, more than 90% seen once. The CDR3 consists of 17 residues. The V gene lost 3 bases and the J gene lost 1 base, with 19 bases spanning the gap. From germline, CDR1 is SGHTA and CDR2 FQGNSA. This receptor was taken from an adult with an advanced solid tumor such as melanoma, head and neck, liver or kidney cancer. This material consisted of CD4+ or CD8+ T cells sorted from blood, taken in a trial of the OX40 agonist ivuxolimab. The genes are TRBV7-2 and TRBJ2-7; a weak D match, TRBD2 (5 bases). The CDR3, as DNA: TGTGCCAGCAGCTTTACCACCCTGGCGGGCGGGTCCTACGAGCAGTACTTC. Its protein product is CASSFTTLAGGSYEQYF.